The 26 T cell receptor beta chains listed next were all sequenced from one sample in a study of cytomegalovirus exposure and HLA in healthy donors. Amplification used 60 Vbeta primers and 13 Jbeta primers. Assay used: immunoSEQ multiplex PCR; TCRdb lists only in-frame clones, some missing. The sample yields around 190,000 clones, 65% to 85% seen once. The specimen sequenced was PBMCs. The receptor set was obtained from a woman between 18 and 29 years old in good health and CMV-seronegative.

The CDR3 spells CANTGTSGRASTYEQYF. In nucleotides, the CDR3 is TGTGCTAACACCGGGACTAGCGGGAGGGCCTCTACCTACGAGCAGTACTTC. The rearrangement joins TRBV12-5 to TRBJ2-7; 16 positions match TRBD2. This CDR3 has 17 amino acids. Germline CDR1 is LGHNT and CDR2 is FRNRAP. J was trimmed by 2 bases and V by 10 bases; bases with no gene match: 11.

This clone was detected once. This chain uses TRBV10-3 with TRBJ1-1, with D tentatively TRBD1 (6 bases). V was pared by 10 bases and J by 1 base, with 13 bases between. CDR1 is ENHRY, CDR2 SYGVKD, per germline. This CDR3 contains 13 residues. As DNA, the CDR3 is TGTGCCACCTCGAGGACAGCGAACACTGAAGCTTTCTTT. It is translated as CATSRTANTEAFF.

CDR3 bases: TGTGCTAGTGGCAACAGGAGGGGGGGGATGAACACTGAAGCTTTCTTT. Its translation is CASGNRRGGMNTEAFF. The chain couples TRBV12-5 to TRBJ1-1, with D possibly TRBD1 on 6 matching bases. The CDR3 is 16 residues long. V was clipped by 6 bases and J by 0 bases, with 17 bases between them. The germline V gene has CDR1 LGHNT and CDR2 FRNRAP.

The V and J genes are TRBV9 and TRBJ1-1; 7 nucleotides align to TRBD1. Germline V gene data show CDR1 as SGDLS and CDR2 as YYNGEE. Germline trimming cut 4 bases from V and 3 bases from J; bases unmatched to any gene: 3. The CDR3 length is 13 residues. This chain's CDR3 is CASSRGRDTEAFF. DNA for the CDR3: TGTGCCAGCAGCAGGGGGCGAGACACTGAAGCTTTCTTT.

In its sample, this clone was seen a few times. The rearrangement links TRBV19 to TRBJ2-7; 8 bases are shared with TRBD1. Germline V gene data show CDR1 as LNHDA and CDR2 as SQIVND (reference sequence). There are 15 residues in the CDR3. The J segment lost 0 bases and the V segment lost 6 bases, leaving 7 bases of the junction unmatched. CDR3 sequence: CASSPRTGSSYEQYF. CDR3 DNA sequence: TGTGCCAGTAGCCCCCGGACAGGGAGCTCCTACGAGCAGTACTTC.

The chain is built from TRBV6-1 and TRBJ2-7; perhaps TRBD1 as D (5 bases). CDR3 length: 17 amino acids. Germline CDR1 reads MNHNS; CDR2 reads SASEGT. Trimming took off 2 bases at V and 0 bases at J, with 17 bases between the two ends. CDR3 in amino acids: CASSESLAGLGSYEQYF. The CDR3 DNA sequence: TGTGCCAGCAGTGAATCCCTTGCAGGGTTGGGCTCCTACGAGCAGTACTTC.

The J gene is TRBJ2-3, the V gene TRBV27, with 8 nucleotides matching TRBD2. Per germline, CDR1 MNHEY and CDR2 SMNVEV (reference sequence). V dropped 3 bases and J dropped 5; count of bases not matched to a gene: 10. The CDR3 is 16 amino acids. CDR3 nucleotide sequence: TGTGCCAGCAGTTTGCGGAGGGGACTAGTAGGAGATACGCAGTATTTT. Translated: CASSLRRGLVGDTQYF.

The rearrangement joins TRBV9 to TRBJ2-5; D gene unclear. The V end lost 4 bases, the J end lost 5 bases, and 6 bases lay between the germline ends. The germline CDR1 and CDR2 sequences are SGDLS and YYNGEE. The CDR3 is 11 amino acids. The CDR3 reads CASSSRETQYF. Written as DNA, the CDR3 is TGTGCCAGCAGCTCCCGGGAGACCCAGTACTTC.

The chain combines TRBV7-9 with TRBJ1-1; D gene ambiguous. Germline CDR1 and CDR2: SEHNR and FQNEAQ (reference sequence). The CDR3 extends over 11 amino acids. With 2 bases removed from V and 7 bases from J, the gap between germline ends came to 5 bases. CDR3 sequence (DNA): TGTGCCAGCAGCTTAAGCCATGAAGCTTTCTTT. Translating gives CASSLSHEAFF. Full variable domain (remainder filled in from reference TRBV7-9 and TRBJ1-1): DTGVSQNPRHKITKRGQNVTFRCDPISEHNRLYWYRQTLGQGPEFLTYFQNEAQLEKSRLLSDRFSAERPKGSFSTLEIQRTEQGDSAMYLCASSLSHEAFFGQGTRLTVV.

The chain combines TRBV5-1 with TRBJ2-3; TRBD1 matches at 9 bases. V lost 3 bases to trimming and J lost 4 bases; unmatched junction nucleotides: 9. This CDR3 comprises 16 residues. CDR1 is SGHRS and CDR2 is YFSETQ in the germline V gene. The CDR3 DNA is TGCGCCAGCAGCTCACAGGGGGCGCAGACCCCAGATACGCAGTATTTT. Its translation is CASSSQGAQTPDTQYF.

The rearrangement links TRBV30 to TRBJ1-6; D unclear. CDR1 and CDR2 (germline): GTSNPN, SVGIG (reference sequence). The CDR3 consists of 14 residues. Trimming took 0 bases from V and 7 from J, leaving 10 bases between them. The CDR3 reads CAWSVPPLNSPLHF. As DNA, the CDR3 is TGTGCCTGGAGTGTACCGCCACTCAATTCACCCCTCCACTTT.

The chain joins TRBV5-6 to TRBJ1-2, with 9 positions matching TRBD1. Germline CDR1 and CDR2: SGHDT and YYEEEE. CDR3 length: 15 residues. J gave up 8 bases and V 4 bases, and 12 bases lay outside the gene matches. CDR3 amino acids: CASSPDRGGGWGYTF. For the CDR3, the DNA is TGTGCCAGCAGCCCGGACAGGGGTGGAGGTTGGGGCTACACCTTC.

This chain links TRBV27 with TRBJ1-2; D unresolved. V lost 8 bases, J lost 1 base, and 5 bases lay in between. The CDR3 has 11 residues. CDR1 is MNHEY, CDR2 SMNVEV, per germline (reference sequence). The CDR3 protein is CASADNYGYTF. CDR3 nucleotides: TGTGCCAGCGCAGATAACTATGGCTACACCTTC.

The J gene is TRBJ1-1, the V gene TRBV27; D is uncertain. CDR1 MNHEY and CDR2 SMNVEV come from the germline V gene (reference sequence). This CDR3 contains 14 residues. V was trimmed by 3 bases and J by 0 bases, leaving 8 bases between them. This CDR3 reads CASSFTRMNTEAFF. Here the CDR3 DNA reads TGTGCCAGCAGTTTTACACGAATGAACACTGAAGCTTTCTTT.

The chain carries TRBV10-3 and TRBJ1-5; a possible D gene is TRBD1 (5 bases). Trimming cost V 7 bases and J 0 bases, with 16 bases left between them. Germline V gene data show CDR1 as ENHRY and CDR2 as SYGVKD. The length of the CDR3 is 16 residues. The CDR3 here is CAINGGGPYSNQPQHF. The CDR3 region has the DNA TGTGCCATCAACGGGGGAGGTCCTTATAGCAATCAGCCCCAGCATTTT.

This chain links TRBV5-6 with TRBJ1-6; D possibly corresponds to TRBD1 (6 bases). The CDR3 has 17 residues. The germline V gene has CDR1 SGHDT and CDR2 YYEEEE. Trimming removed 0 bases from V and 4 bases from J, with 14 bases in between. CDR3 coding DNA: TGTGCCAGCAGCTTGGTTGGTTGGACAGAATATAATTCACCCCTCCACTTT. It specifies CASSLVGWTEYNSPLHF. Looking up the rest from reference TRBV5-6 and TRBJ1-6 gives the full variable domain: DAGVTQSPTHLIKTRGQQVTLRCSPKSGHDTVSWYQQALGQGPQFIFQYYEEEERQRGNFPDRFSGHQFPNYSSELNVNALLLGDSALYLCASSLVGWTEYNSPLHFGNGTRLTVT.

The chain employs TRBV5-5 and TRBJ2-5, with a possible D match to TRBD2 (5 bases). Trimming cost V 2 bases and J 0 bases, with 11 bases left between them. The CDR3 runs to 15 residues. Germline lookup yields CDR1 SGHKS and CDR2 YYEKEE (reference sequence). CDR3 in amino acids: CASSFGVLYQETQYF. Here the CDR3 DNA reads TGTGCCAGCAGCTTCGGGGTCCTGTACCAAGAGACCCAGTACTTC.

The gene calls are TRBV7-9 and TRBJ2-1; 9 bases agree with TRBD2. V shed 8 bases, J shed 8 bases, and the junction held 10 bases outside the gene matches. This CDR3 region has 14 residues. Germline-derived CDR1 and CDR2 are SEHNR and FQNEAQ (reference sequence). The CDR3 DNA sequence: TGTGCCAGCTCTTGGACTAGCGAGGGCGATGAGCAGTTCTTC. Translating it yields CASSWTSEGDEQFF.

This clone was observed a few times. The rearrangement joins TRBV29-1 to TRBJ2-7; D may be TRBD1 (5 bases). This CDR3 comprises 13 residues. The ends were cut back, 5 bases at V and 7 bases at J, with 18 bases in the middle. Germline V gives CDR1 SQVTM, CDR2 ANQGSEA. The CDR3 region is CSVFKQGSSEQYF. CDR3 bases: TGCAGCGTTTTCAAGCAGGGCTCGTCGGAGCAGTACTTC.

This clone was counted only a few times. The chain carries TRBV10-1 and TRBJ2-1; the match to TRBD1 covers 7 bases. The V segment lost 5 bases and the J segment 11 bases; nucleotides outside the gene matches: 15. CDR1 WNHNN and CDR2 SYGVQD come from the germline V gene (reference sequence). CDR3 size: 15 residues. CDR3 region: CASSPTGQVADKQFF. CDR3 sequence (DNA): TGCGCCAGCAGTCCAACCGGACAGGTCGCGGATAAGCAGTTCTTC.

CDR3 coding DNA: TGTGCCAGCAGTCGCACACAGGAGGTTCGGGGGGAGACCCAGTACTTC. It codes for CASSRTQEVRGETQYF. J is TRBJ2-5 and V is TRBV28; possible D gene TRBD2, 6 bases. The CDR3 runs to 16 residues. V was pared by 5 bases and J by 5 bases, with 21 bases between. Germline V gene sequence: CDR1 MDHEN, CDR2 SYDVKM.

The V call is TRBV6-1, the J call TRBJ2-1; D is perhaps TRBD2 (6 bases). This CDR3 has 15 residues. Germline V gene data show CDR1 as MNHNS and CDR2 as SASEGT. V was shortened by 5 bases and J by 6 bases, with 17 bases between the two germline ends. CDR3 sequence reads: CASSSDYVEFNEQFF. The DNA of the CDR3 is TGTGCCAGCAGTTCGGACTACGTGGAGTTCAATGAGCAGTTCTTC.

This chain uses TRBV19 with TRBJ2-2; D gene ambiguous. V was clipped by 9 bases and J by 4 bases, with 18 bases between them. This CDR3 has 15 residues. In germline, CDR1 is LNHDA, CDR2 SQIVND (reference sequence). Here the CDR3 reads CASDSPLRSTGELFF. DNA of the CDR3: TGTGCCAGCGATTCCCCCCTGAGGAGCACCGGGGAGCTGTTTTTT. Full variable domain (rest looked up from reference TRBV19 and TRBJ2-2): DGGITQSPKYLFRKEGQNVTLSCEQNLNHDAMYWYRQDPGQGLRLIYYSQIVNDFQKGDIAEGYSVSREKKESFPLTVTSAQKNPTAFYLCASDSPLRSTGELFFGEGSRLTVL.

The rearrangement joins TRBV5-6 to TRBJ1-4, with TRBD1 identical over 9 bases. CDR3 length: 14 residues. Germline CDR1 reads SGHDT; CDR2 reads YYEEEE. The trim removed 2 bases at V and 5 bases at J, leaving 1 base unmatched. CDR3 protein: CASSFGTGNEKLFF. The CDR3 region has the DNA TGTGCCAGCAGCTTCGGGACAGGGAATGAAAAACTGTTTTTT.

This clone was seen only once. V usage is TRBV4-3 and J usage is TRBJ2-1; 10 nucleotides line up with TRBD2. The CDR3 runs 16 residues. Germline V gene data show CDR1 as LGHNA and CDR2 as YSLEER. V was clipped by 2 bases and J by 9 bases; unmatched bases: 10. The CDR3 DNA follows: TGCGCCAGCAGCCAATTAGGCCTAGCGGGAGTCCTTGAGCAGTTCTTC. Protein sequence: CASSQLGLAGVLEQFF.

This chain uses TRBV30 with TRBJ2-1; D gene ambiguous. Trimming shortened V by 4 bases and J by 4 bases, and 5 bases separated the two germline ends. The CDR3 runs to 11 residues. The germline gives CDR1 GTSNPN, CDR2 SVGIG (reference sequence). CDR3 loop: CAWTRYNEQFF. The CDR3 nucleotides are TGTGCCTGGACCAGATACAATGAGCAGTTCTTC.